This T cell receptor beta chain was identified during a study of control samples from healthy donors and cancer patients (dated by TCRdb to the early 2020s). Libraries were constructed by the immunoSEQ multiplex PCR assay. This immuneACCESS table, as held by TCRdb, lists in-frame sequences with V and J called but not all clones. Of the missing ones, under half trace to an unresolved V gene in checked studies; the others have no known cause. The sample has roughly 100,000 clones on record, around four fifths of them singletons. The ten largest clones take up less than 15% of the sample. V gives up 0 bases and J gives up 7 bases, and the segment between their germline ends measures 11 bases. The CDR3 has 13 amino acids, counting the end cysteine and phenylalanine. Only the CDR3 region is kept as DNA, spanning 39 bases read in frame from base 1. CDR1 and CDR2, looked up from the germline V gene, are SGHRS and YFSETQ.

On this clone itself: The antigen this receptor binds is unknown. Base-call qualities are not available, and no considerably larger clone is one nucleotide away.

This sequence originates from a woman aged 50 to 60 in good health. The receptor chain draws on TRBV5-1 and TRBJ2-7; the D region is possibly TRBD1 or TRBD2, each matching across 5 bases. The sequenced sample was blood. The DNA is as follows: TGCGCCAGCAGCTTGGTAGGGGAGCGGGAGCAGTACTTC. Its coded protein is CASSLVGEREQYF.